The 30 T cell receptor beta chains reported below all come from one sample, sequenced in a study of blood T cell repertoires in COVID-19. Assay: immunoSEQ multiplex PCR; the TCRdb copy retains only in-frame clones and omits some. The profile shows 60,000 or so clones, over 75% of them singletons. The sequencing sample was made of peripheral blood. These receptors were taken from an elderly man with acute or convalescent COVID-19.

The chain is built from TRBV6-5 and TRBJ1-2, with TRBD1 matching over 7 bases. Germline trimming cut 6 bases from V and 8 bases from J; bases unmatched to any gene: 9. Germline CDR1 MNHEY, CDR2 SVGAGI. CDR3 size: 13 residues. The CDR3 region is CASRRRQGEGYTF. The CDR3 bases are TGTGCCAGCAGGAGGCGACAGGGTGAGGGCTACACCTTC.

This chain links TRBV20-1 with TRBJ1-5; 7 nucleotides match TRBD1. The CDR3 loop spans 15 amino acids. The V gene's germline CDR1 is DFQATT and CDR2 SNEGSKA (reference sequence). V shed 3 bases and J 5 bases; nucleotides not matched to a gene: 10. CDR3 DNA sequence: TGCAGTGCTAGTAGGGGGACAGCAGGATATCAGCCCCAGCATTTT. Encoded protein: CSASRGTAGYQPQHF.

The V call is TRBV10-3, the J call TRBJ1-2, with D maybe TRBD1 (5 bases). This CDR3 has 13 residues. Deletions cut 7 bases from V and 8 bases from J, with 17 bases between. CDR1 and CDR2 (germline): ENHRY, SYGVKD. CDR3 bases: TGTGCCATCATGGGCCCAGGGAGGAACGGCTACACCTTC. Translated: CAIMGPGRNGYTF.

J is TRBJ2-7 and V is TRBV7-9; 13 nucleotides line up with TRBD2. Germline loops: CDR1 SEHNR, CDR2 FQNEAQ (reference sequence). The V segment lost 5 bases and the J segment 6 bases; nucleotides outside the gene matches: 4. This CDR3 spans 14 amino acids. CDR3 residues: CASSEGTSGTEQYF. The CDR3 DNA is TGTGCCAGCAGCGAGGGGACTAGCGGGACCGAGCAGTACTTC. The entire variable domain, with the rest obtained from reference TRBV7-9 and TRBJ2-7, is as follows: DTGVSQNPRHKITKRGQNVTFRCDPISEHNRLYWYRQTLGQGPEFLTYFQNEAQLEKSRLLSDRFSAERPKGSFSTLEIQRTEQGDSAMYLCASSEGTSGTEQYFGPGTRLTVT.

The gene calls are TRBV3-1 (or the pseudogene TRBV3-2) and TRBJ2-5; 8 bases are shared with TRBD2. The length of the CDR3 is 13 residues. CDR1 is LGHDT, CDR2 YNNKEL, per germline (reference sequence). V was pared by 4 bases and J by 7 bases, with 5 bases of the junction left unmatched. The CDR3 sequence: CASSRGLDGTQYF. For the CDR3, the DNA is TGTGCCAGCAGCCGGGGACTAGATGGGACCCAGTACTTC.

The chain has TRBV6-5 and TRBJ1-4; the D gene is possibly TRBD1 (5 bases). Trimming took off 8 bases at V and 7 bases at J, with 20 bases between the two ends. Germline V gives CDR1 MNHEY, CDR2 SVGAGI. The CDR3 contains 15 residues. CDR3 residues: CASLPRGLGGEKLFF. The CDR3 DNA is TGTGCCAGCCTCCCACGAGGGTTGGGGGGTGAAAAACTGTTTTTT.

This chain links TRBV4-1 with TRBJ1-5, with D unclear. The V and J ends lost 1 base and 7 bases respectively, with 11 bases between them. This CDR3 has 14 residues. The germline CDR1 and CDR2 sequences are MGHRA and YSYEKL. In nucleotides, the CDR3 is TGCGCCAGCAGCCAAGGCCGGGAGGGACAGCCCCAGCATTTT. It codes for CASSQGREGQPQHF.

V usage is TRBV2 and J usage is TRBJ2-7; 9 bases are shared with TRBD1. Germline V gene sequence: CDR1 SNHLY, CDR2 FYNNEI. The J segment lost 3 bases and the V segment lost 4 bases, leaving 7 bases of the junction unmatched. This CDR3 has 15 residues. The chain's CDR3 is CASSGGGTGFYEQYF. The CDR3 DNA reads TGTGCCAGCAGTGGAGGGGGGACAGGGTTCTACGAGCAGTACTTC.

This clone showed up just a few times. The gene calls are TRBV3-1 (or the pseudogene TRBV3-2) and TRBJ2-2; no firm D call. The germline CDR1 and CDR2 sequences are LGHDT and YNNKEL (reference sequence). Trimming left V 4 bases short and J 0 bases short, with 12 bases between. The CDR3 loop spans 16 amino acids. The DNA of the CDR3 is TGTGCCAGCAGCCCCGGTTTGATTACGAACACCGGGGAGCTGTTTTTT. Protein product: CASSPGLITNTGELFF.

The chain joins TRBV7-3 to TRBJ2-2; D not resolved. Germline V gives CDR1 SGHTA, CDR2 FQGTGA. The V and J ends lost 5 bases and 0 bases respectively, with 7 bases between them. The CDR3 is 14 amino acids. The CDR3 sequence: CASSMSANTGELFF. In DNA form, the CDR3 reads TGTGCCAGCAGCATGAGCGCGAACACCGGGGAGCTGTTTTTT. Looking up the rest from reference TRBV7-3 and TRBJ2-2 gives the full variable domain: GAGVSQTPSNKVTEKGKYVELRCDPISGHTALYWYRQSLGQGPEFLIYFQGTGAADDSGLPNDRFFAVRPEGSVSTLKIQRTERGDSAVYLCASSMSANTGELFFGEGSRLTVL.

V is TRBV10-2 and J is TRBJ2-2; TRBD1 is a possible D gene (6 bases). Germline loops: CDR1 WSHSY, CDR2 SAAADI. The CDR3 covers 16 residues. The V gene lost 4 bases and the J gene lost 0 bases, with 12 bases spanning the gap. The DNA of the CDR3 is TGCGCCAGCAGTGGCCAGGGGTTAGCGAACACCGGGGAGCTGTTTTTT. Residues: CASSGQGLANTGELFF.

This clone has a single count. The rearrangement links TRBV5-1 to TRBJ2-2, with TRBD2 matching 7 bases. The germline gives CDR1 SGHRS, CDR2 YFSETQ. This CDR3 is 16 amino acids long. J gave up 0 bases and V 0 bases, and 2 bases lay outside the gene matches. The CDR3 coding sequence is TGCGCCAGCAGCTTGGTGGCGGGGGCGAACACCGGGGAGCTGTTTTTT. Residues: CASSLVAGANTGELFF.

The chain uses TRBV27 and TRBJ1-4, with 7 bases fitting TRBD1. The V gene end was trimmed by 5 bases and the J gene end by 8 bases; junction bases not matched to a gene: 8. The length of the CDR3 is 14 residues. Germline V lookup: CDR1 MNHEY, CDR2 SMNVEV (reference sequence). The CDR3 DNA follows: TGTGCCAGCAGTCGTGACAGGGTTGGGGAAAAACTGTTTTTT. It yields the protein CASSRDRVGEKLFF.

V and J are TRBV12-3 or TRBV12-4 and TRBJ1-2; a possible D gene is TRBD1 (6 bases). The V end was cut by 6 bases, the J end by 4 bases, with 12 bases between. This CDR3 has 13 residues. The CDR3: CASSLGTTYGYTF. The CDR3 nucleotides read TGTGCCAGCAGCCTCGGGACAACCTATGGCTACACCTTC.

The V gene is TRBV7-8, the J gene TRBJ1-2; D is ambiguous. The CDR3 length is 14 residues. Between the trimmed V and J ends, which lost 1 base and 4 bases, there was a span of 10 bases. From germline, CDR1 is SGHVS and CDR2 FQNEAQ. CDR3 region: CASSLGIRGYGYTF. The CDR3 DNA reads as TGTGCCAGCAGCTTAGGGATCCGCGGCTATGGCTACACCTTC.

There are a few counts of this clone. The chain joins TRBV4-1 to TRBJ1-1; TRBD1 matches at 7 bases. V lost 4 bases, J lost 11 bases, and 10 bases stayed unmatched. This CDR3 comprises 13 residues. Germline V gene sequence: CDR1 MGHRA, CDR2 YSYEKL. DNA for the CDR3: TGCGCCAGCAGCCCCACGAGACAGGGAGGCGCTTTCTTT. Its protein product is CASSPTRQGGAFF.

The rearrangement uses TRBV18 and TRBJ1-1, with D possibly matching TRBD1 (6 bases). The CDR3 has 16 residues. Between the trimmed V and J ends, which lost 1 base and 1 base, there was a span of 13 bases. CDR1 and CDR2 (germline): KGHSH, LQKENI. The CDR3 DNA sequence: TGTGCCAGCTCACCACGGCGGCGGACAGCGAACACTGAAGCTTTCTTT. Encoded protein: CASSPRRRTANTEAFF.

This clone was counted between two and nine times. The CDR3 DNA follows: TGTGCCAGCAGGCCACAGGGGCATAATGAAAAACTGTTTTTT. Its protein is CASRPQGHNEKLFF. The rearrangement links TRBV6-6 to TRBJ1-4; TRBD1 matches at 7 bases. This CDR3 spans 14 amino acids. Germline assignment: CDR1 MNHNY and CDR2 SVGAGI (reference sequence). The ends lost 6 bases at V and 4 bases at J; junction bases unmatched: 5.

This rearrangement joins TRBV30 to TRBJ2-7, with D perhaps matching TRBD1 (5 bases). This CDR3 contains 11 residues. Trimming removed 5 bases from V and 0 bases from J, with 5 bases in between. Germline CDR1 is GTSNPN and CDR2 is SVGIG (reference sequence). CDR3 in DNA: TGTGCCTGGCAGGGCTCCTACGAGCAGTACTTC. This gives the protein CAWQGSYEQYF.

The J gene is TRBJ2-7, the V gene TRBV19; D ambiguous. CDR1 is LNHDA and CDR2 is SQIVND in the germline V gene (reference sequence). Trimming removed 4 bases at V and 4 bases at J, with 8 bases between. The CDR3 runs 12 residues. The DNA for the CDR3 is TGTGCCAGTAGTAACCAGGCGTACGAGCAGTACTTC. It specifies CASSNQAYEQYF.

The rearrangement joins TRBV23-1 to TRBJ2-5; D remains ambiguous. TRBV23-1 is flagged as an ORF with uncertain function. The CDR3 sequence is 13 residues long. V was clipped by 2 bases and J by 2 bases, with 6 bases between them. CDR3 DNA: TGCGCCAGCAGTCAACCCTTACAAGAGACCCAGTACTTC. Its translation: CASSQPLQETQYF.

This chain links TRBV7-2 with TRBJ1-1; D not resolved. The V end lost 5 bases, the J end lost 1 base, and 8 bases lay between the germline ends. CDR3 length: 13 amino acids. The germline gives CDR1 SGHTA, CDR2 FQGNSA. CDR3 DNA sequence: TGTGCCAGCAGCCCCGCGGCGAACACTGAAGCTTTCTTT. Protein product: CASSPAANTEAFF.

The genes are TRBV2 and TRBJ1-4, with no clear D. Germline assignment: CDR1 SNHLY and CDR2 FYNNEI. The CDR3 has 13 amino acids. V shed 8 bases and J shed 5 bases, with 12 bases lying between them. The CDR3 DNA follows: TGTGCCAGCCTGCAGGAACTCAATGAAAAACTGTTTTTT. This codes for CASLQELNEKLFF.

The V call is TRBV11-1, the J call TRBJ2-5; D is perhaps TRBD1 (7 bases). V lost 5 bases to trimming and J lost 7 bases, with 20 bases between them. This CDR3 comprises 15 residues. Looked up from germline, CDR1 is SGHAT and CDR2 is FQDESV (reference sequence). CDR3 DNA sequence: TGTGCCAGCAGCCCCCTCGGACAGGAGGGAGGGACCCAGTACTTC. Translating gives CASSPLGQEGGTQYF.

This clone has a handful of counts. The chain uses TRBV2 and TRBJ2-2; D not resolved. Germline CDR1 SNHLY, CDR2 FYNNEI. Trimming cost V 1 base and J 3 bases, with 15 bases left between them. CDR3 size: 17 residues. CDR3 amino acids: CASSEGGSDRDTGELFF. In DNA, the CDR3 is TGTGCCAGCAGTGAAGGAGGCAGCGATCGGGACACCGGGGAGCTGTTTTTT.

This chain joins TRBV6-6 and TRBJ1-2; possible D gene TRBD1, 6 bases. CDR3 length: 12 residues. The germline V gene encodes CDR1 MNHNY and CDR2 SVGAGI (reference sequence). The V end was cut by 5 bases, the J end by 5 bases, with 9 bases between. The CDR3 nucleotides read TGTGCCAGCAGTCCTACAGGGTATGGCTACACCTTC. It encodes CASSPTGYGYTF.

The chain links TRBV30 to TRBJ1-2; D is unclear. V was pared by 0 bases and J by 5 bases, with 10 bases between. The CDR3 consists of 13 residues. The germline V gene encodes CDR1 GTSNPN and CDR2 SVGIG (reference sequence). CDR3 in amino acids: CAWSVTQLYGYTF. The CDR3 DNA reads as TGTGCCTGGAGTGTAACACAGCTTTATGGCTACACCTTC.

This chain links TRBV5-1 with TRBJ1-2; 7 bases match TRBD1. The CDR3 contains 13 residues. V was pared by 3 bases and J by 6 bases, with 5 bases of the junction left unmatched. Germline CDR1 is SGHRS and CDR2 is YFSETQ. CDR3 DNA sequence: TGCGCCAGCAGCTCGACAGGGCGTGATGGCTACACCTTC. It codes for CASSSTGRDGYTF.

This clone has a single count. The chain carries TRBV6-5 and TRBJ1-2; D remains unclear. From germline, CDR1 is MNHEY and CDR2 SVGAGI. The CDR3 is 14 residues long. V lost 9 bases and J lost 7, with 21 bases in between. This chain's CDR3 is CASEDPSGDRGYTF. CDR3 nucleotide sequence: TGTGCCAGTGAGGACCCCTCGGGAGATCGTGGCTACACCTTC.

The gene calls are TRBV19 and TRBJ1-1; D ambiguous. Germline loops: CDR1 LNHDA, CDR2 SQIVND (reference sequence). Trimming shortened V by 3 bases and J by 0 bases, and 11 bases separated the two germline ends. The CDR3 runs 15 residues. The CDR3 nucleotides are TGTGCCAGTAGTATGGCGGCCAGTATGAACACTGAAGCTTTCTTT. Translating gives CASSMAASMNTEAFF.